A single sample gave rise to the 27 T cell receptor beta chains below, sequenced in a study of blood T cell repertoires in COVID-19. Sequencing used immunoSEQ multiplex PCR; TCRdb keeps in-frame clones, though not all of them. The sample comprises roughly 79,000 clones, roughly 89% of which are singletons, and roughly 3.5% rests with the top ten. Specimen: peripheral blood. The receptors shown here come from a man between 45 and 60 years old with acute or convalescent COVID-19.

The V and J genes are TRBV11-3 and TRBJ1-3, with 7 bases lining up with TRBD1. CDR1 is SGHNT and CDR2 is YENEEA in the germline V gene. Trimming cost V 8 bases and J 0 bases; bases outside gene matches: 7. This CDR3 contains 15 residues. Here the CDR3 DNA reads TGTGCCAGCGAGGGACAGCCTAACTCTGGAAACACCATATATTTT. This translates into CASEGQPNSGNTIYF. Supplemented by reference TRBV11-3 and TRBJ1-3, the full variable domain reads EAGVVQSPRYKIIEKKQPVAFWCNPISGHNTLYWYLQNLGQGPELLIRYENEEAVDDSQLPKDRFSAERLKGVDSTLKIQPAELGDSAVYLCASEGQPNSGNTIYFGEGSWLTVV.

The chain recombines TRBV12-3 or TRBV12-4 with TRBJ2-3, with 8 bases lining up with TRBD1. With 7 bases clipped from V and 5 bases from J, the junction kept 5 bases outside the gene matches. CDR3 length equals 13 residues. The DNA of the CDR3 is TGTGCCAGCAAGACAGGGGACGAAGATACGCAGTATTTT. Protein sequence: CASKTGDEDTQYF.

This chain joins TRBV6-1 and TRBJ2-7; TRBD1 is a possible D gene (6 bases). There are 15 residues in the CDR3. Trimming took 1 base from V and 3 from J, leaving 13 bases between them. Germline CDR1 reads MNHNS; CDR2 reads SASEGT. CDR3 DNA: TGTGCCAGCAGTGAAGTAGCAGGGGTTAACTACGAGCAGTACTTC. It encodes CASSEVAGVNYEQYF.

The rearrangement links TRBV7-8 to TRBJ2-3; tentatively, D is TRBD2 (6 bases). The germline V gene has CDR1 SGHVS and CDR2 FQNEAQ. V lost 0 bases, J lost 0 bases, and 7 bases lay in between. The CDR3 contains 15 residues. The CDR3 is CASSLAAGSTDTQYF. The CDR3 DNA reads as TGTGCCAGCAGCTTAGCGGCGGGGAGCACAGATACGCAGTATTTT.

V gene TRBV4-2 combines with J gene TRBJ1-4; 8 bases fit TRBD1. The CDR3 loop spans 16 amino acids. With 1 base clipped from V and 10 bases from J, the junction kept 11 bases outside the gene matches. Germline loops: CDR1 LGHNA, CDR2 YNFKEQ. The CDR3: CASSQASQTGTGKLFF. For the CDR3, the DNA is TGTGCCAGCAGCCAAGCCTCCCAGACGGGGACAGGAAAACTGTTTTTT.

The genes are TRBV11-1 and TRBJ1-6, with 9 bases lining up with TRBD1. CDR3 length equals 14 residues. Germline CDR1 and CDR2: SGHAT and FQDESV (reference sequence). Trimming took 5 bases from V and 7 from J; bases not matched to a gene: 3. The CDR3 DNA reads TGTGCCAGCAGCCCCGGGACAGGGAATTCACCCCTCCACTTT. As protein: CASSPGTGNSPLHF. The variable domain in full, completed from reference TRBV11-1 and TRBJ1-6, reads EAEVAQSPRYKITEKSQAVAFWCDPISGHATLYWYRQILGQGPELLVQFQDESVVDDSQLPKDRFSAERLKGVDSTLKIQPAELGDSAMYLCASSPGTGNSPLHFGNGTRLTVT.

The chain has TRBV4-1 and TRBJ2-2; weak D call: TRBD2 (5 bases). V shed 0 bases and J shed 6 bases, with 17 bases lying between them. CDR1 MGHRA and CDR2 YSYEKL come from the germline V gene. CDR3 size: 17 residues. CDR3 region: CASSQDTRGLIAGELFF. For the CDR3, the DNA is TGCGCCAGCAGCCAAGATACTAGAGGACTCATCGCCGGGGAGCTGTTTTTT.

This sequence joins TRBV5-1 and TRBJ2-2, with D perhaps TRBD2 (5 bases). The CDR3 runs 14 residues. Germline V gene data show CDR1 as SGHRS and CDR2 as YFSETQ. The V end lost 5 bases, the J end lost 3 bases, and 11 bases lay between the germline ends. The CDR3 DNA sequence: TGCGCCAGCAGGGAGGACTCGTACACCGGGGAGCTGTTTTTT. This encodes CASREDSYTGELFF. The full variable domain, completed using reference TRBV5-1 and TRBJ2-2, is KAGVTQTPRYLIKTRGQQVTLSCSPISGHRSVSWYQQTPGQGLQFLFEYFSETQRNKGNFPGRFSGRQFSNSRSEMNVSTLELGDSALYLCASREDSYTGELFFGEGSRLTVL.

The chain carries TRBV10-3 and TRBJ1-5; TRBD1 aligns across 8 bases. V gave up 6 bases and J gave up 4 bases; unmatched junction bases: 5. CDR1 and CDR2 from the germline V gene are ENHRY and SYGVKD. The CDR3 consists of 14 residues. The CDR3 is CAIRKTGDNQPQHF. DNA of the CDR3: TGTGCCATCAGGAAGACAGGGGATAATCAGCCCCAGCATTTT.

The CDR3 protein is CASRAEDRFLHF. CDR3 nucleotides: TGTGCCAGCAGAGCTGAAGACAGGTTCCTCCACTTT. This chain uses TRBV2 with TRBJ1-6; TRBD1 is a possible D gene (6 bases). CDR3 size: 12 residues. Trimming cost V 6 bases and J 15 bases, with 15 bases left between them. CDR1 and CDR2 (germline): SNHLY, FYNNEI.

The chain has TRBV5-1 and TRBJ2-3; D unresolved. V lost 4 bases, J lost 7 bases, and 13 bases lay in between. Looked up from germline, CDR1 is SGHRS and CDR2 is YFSETQ. The CDR3 has 13 amino acids. The CDR3 loop is CASSPTGINTQYF. CDR3 sequence (DNA): TGCGCCAGCAGCCCGACGGGTATTAATACGCAGTATTTT.

This chain uses TRBV5-1 with TRBJ2-3, with 10 bases lining up with TRBD1. V lost 4 bases, J lost 0 bases, and 5 bases stayed unmatched. The germline CDR1 and CDR2 sequences are SGHRS and YFSETQ. The CDR3 is made up of 16 amino acids. The CDR3, as DNA: TGCGCCAGCAGCCAGGACAGGGGGGCCAGCACAGATACGCAGTATTTT. This encodes CASSQDRGASTDTQYF.

The rearrangement joins TRBV11-2 to TRBJ2-7, with TRBD2 identical over 10 bases. V trimming: 0 bases; J trimming: 4 bases; junction bases outside the gene matches: 3. Germline CDR1 and CDR2: SGHAT and FQNNGV. The CDR3 sequence is 15 residues long. CDR3: CASSLDSGGWYEQYF. In DNA form, the CDR3 reads TGTGCCAGCAGCTTAGATAGCGGGGGGTGGTACGAGCAGTACTTC.

The chain joins TRBV19 to TRBJ1-5; 7 positions match TRBD1. Unmatched junction bases numbered 10, after V lost 4 bases and J lost 7 bases. Germline CDR1 and CDR2: LNHDA and SQIVND (reference sequence). CDR3 length: 15 amino acids. The CDR3 loop reads CASSKQRQGLQPQHF. CDR3 DNA sequence: TGTGCCAGTAGTAAACAAAGACAGGGTCTCCAGCCCCAGCATTTT.

The rearrangement uses TRBV18 and TRBJ1-3; D may be TRBD1 (5 bases). From germline, CDR1 is KGHSH and CDR2 LQKENI. The CDR3 spans 15 residues. V lost 1 base to trimming and J lost 9 bases, with 16 bases between them. This CDR3 is CASSPLGQGESTIYF. The CDR3 DNA follows: TGTGCCAGCTCACCACTCGGACAAGGAGAGTCCACCATATATTTT.

This clone was observed a few times. V gene TRBV4-3 combines with J gene TRBJ2-3; 9 positions match TRBD2. V dropped 4 bases and J dropped 1; count of bases not matched to a gene: 6. Germline assignment: CDR1 LGHNA and CDR2 YSLEER. The CDR3 has 16 residues. The DNA for the CDR3 is TGCGCCAGCAGCCTCGGGACTAGCAGAGGCACAGATACGCAGTATTTT. Its translation is CASSLGTSRGTDTQYF.

The chain combines TRBV15 with TRBJ2-2; the D is unclear. CDR1 is LNHNV and CDR2 is YYDKDF in the germline V gene (reference sequence). The CDR3 runs 15 residues. Trimming shortened V by 0 bases and J by 0 bases, and 5 bases separated the two germline ends. The CDR3 loop is CATSRDLANTGELFF. As DNA, the CDR3 is TGTGCCACCAGCAGAGATCTAGCGAACACCGGGGAGCTGTTTTTT.

This clone showed up just a few times. The chain links TRBV7-8 to TRBJ1-2; D unclear. The ends were cut back, 1 base at V and 1 base at J, with 7 bases in the middle. Per the germline V gene, CDR1 is SGHVS and CDR2 is FQNEAQ. The CDR3 runs to 14 residues. The CDR3 bases are TGTGCCAGCAGCTTAGATCAGGATAACTATGGCTACACCTTC. Its translation is CASSLDQDNYGYTF.

CDR3 loop: CASSVGQAGEQFF. In nucleotides, the CDR3 is TGTGCCAGCAGCGTCGGACAGGCGGGTGAGCAGTTCTTC. The chain has TRBV9 and TRBJ2-1, with TRBD1 matching over 7 bases. Germline V gives CDR1 SGDLS, CDR2 YYNGEE. The CDR3 spans 13 residues. J lost 9 bases, V lost 2 bases, and 5 bases had no gene match. Looking up the rest from reference TRBV9 and TRBJ2-1 gives the full variable domain: DSGVTQTPKHLITATGQRVTLRCSPRSGDLSVYWYQQSLDQGLQFLIQYYNGEERAKGNILERFSAQQFPDLHSELNLSSLELGDSALYFCASSVGQAGEQFFGPGTRLTVL.

The gene calls are TRBV7-2 and TRBJ1-2, with TRBD1 matching 8 bases. The CDR3 sequence is 17 residues long. V shed 0 bases, J shed 7 bases, and the junction held 13 bases outside the gene matches. CDR1 and CDR2 from the germline V gene are SGHTA and FQGNSA. This CDR3 reads CASSLAQGQGERSGYTF. The CDR3 region has the DNA TGTGCCAGCAGCTTAGCCCAAGGACAGGGCGAAAGAAGTGGCTACACCTTC.

The chain joins TRBV7-2 to TRBJ2-7; D is unclear. CDR3 length: 14 residues. Between the trimmed V and J ends, which lost 5 bases and 0 bases, there was a span of 11 bases. Germline values: CDR1 SGHTA, CDR2 FQGNSA. The chain's CDR3 is CASSPNMNSYEQYF. CDR3 in DNA: TGTGCCAGCAGCCCCAACATGAACTCCTACGAGCAGTACTTC.

J is TRBJ1-1 and V is TRBV3-1 (or the pseudogene TRBV3-2), with D tentatively TRBD1 (5 bases). Trimming removed 3 bases from V and 3 bases from J, with 14 bases in between. In germline, CDR1 is LGHDT, CDR2 YNNKEL (reference sequence). The length of the CDR3 is 15 residues. CDR3 protein: CASSHHVGGHTEAFF. As DNA, the CDR3 is TGTGCCAGCAGCCATCATGTCGGGGGTCACACTGAAGCTTTCTTT.

J is TRBJ2-1 and V is TRBV5-8; the D gene is possibly TRBD1 (5 bases). The CDR3 spans 15 residues. Germline CDR1 reads SGHTS; CDR2 reads YDEGEE. Between the trimmed V and J ends, which lost 4 bases and 6 bases, there was a span of 17 bases. CDR3 protein: CASSPTAGSGNEQFF. CDR3 nucleotide sequence: TGTGCCAGCAGCCCCACGGCAGGGTCAGGCAATGAGCAGTTCTTC.

The chain's CDR3 is CASSSTGGESNQPQHF. The CDR3 DNA reads TGTGCCAGCAGCTCTACAGGGGGCGAAAGCAATCAGCCCCAGCATTTT. The rearrangement links TRBV7-9 to TRBJ1-5; 9 bases align to TRBD1. Germline V gene lookup returns CDR1 SEHNR and CDR2 FQNEAQ (reference sequence). The CDR3 sequence is 16 residues long. V shed 4 bases and J 1 base; nucleotides not matched to a gene: 5.

The chain couples TRBV20-1 to TRBJ2-7; D unresolved. CDR1 and CDR2 (germline): DFQATT, SNEGSKA (reference sequence). CDR3 length: 11 residues. V was shortened by 3 bases and J by 6 bases, with 9 bases between the two germline ends. CDR3 DNA: TGCAGTGCTAGGTCGGGTTTCGAGCAGTACTTC. The encoded protein is CSARSGFEQYF.

This chain joins TRBV19 and TRBJ2-1; D is possibly TRBD1 (6 bases). Trimming stripped 7 bases from V and 0 bases from J, with 13 bases between. The germline gives CDR1 LNHDA, CDR2 SQIVND (reference sequence). The CDR3 sequence is 15 residues long. The CDR3 reads CASTPQGPSYNEQFF. Written as DNA, the CDR3 is TGTGCCAGTACTCCACAGGGCCCCTCCTACAATGAGCAGTTCTTC.

The chain carries TRBV19 and TRBJ1-2; D not certain. Deletions cut 4 bases from V and 2 bases from J, with 8 bases between. Germline CDR1 and CDR2: LNHDA and SQIVND (reference sequence). The CDR3 spans 13 residues. The CDR3 DNA reads TGTGCCAGTAGTAGTGAGAGAAACTATGGCTACACCTTC. Translation: CASSSERNYGYTF.